Below, one T cell receptor (beta chain) is given with its context. Antigen: not known. This CDR3 is built from 17 residues. V lost 3 bases to trimming and J lost 2 bases, with 17 bases between them. Per germline, CDR1 LNHDA and CDR2 SQIVND (reference sequence). This sample is part of a study of T cell responses to AZD1222 COVID-19 vaccine. Study results and caveats: Only six AZD1222 recipients tested seropositive at baseline.

The repertoire was sequenced with immunoSEQ multiplex PCR; TCRdb's copy has only in-frame clones and lacks some. In the table there are about 73,000 clones, 60% to 85% of which are singletons. The starting material was peripheral blood, obtained 28 days after the second AZD1222 dose. The TCR originated in an adult who received the AZD1222 COVID-19 vaccine. V gene TRBV19 combines with J gene TRBJ1-3; D uncertain. DNA of the CDR3: TGTGCCAGTAGTATCTGGGCAGTGGGAGTACCTGGAAACACCATATATTTT. This encodes CASSIWAVGVPGNTIYF.